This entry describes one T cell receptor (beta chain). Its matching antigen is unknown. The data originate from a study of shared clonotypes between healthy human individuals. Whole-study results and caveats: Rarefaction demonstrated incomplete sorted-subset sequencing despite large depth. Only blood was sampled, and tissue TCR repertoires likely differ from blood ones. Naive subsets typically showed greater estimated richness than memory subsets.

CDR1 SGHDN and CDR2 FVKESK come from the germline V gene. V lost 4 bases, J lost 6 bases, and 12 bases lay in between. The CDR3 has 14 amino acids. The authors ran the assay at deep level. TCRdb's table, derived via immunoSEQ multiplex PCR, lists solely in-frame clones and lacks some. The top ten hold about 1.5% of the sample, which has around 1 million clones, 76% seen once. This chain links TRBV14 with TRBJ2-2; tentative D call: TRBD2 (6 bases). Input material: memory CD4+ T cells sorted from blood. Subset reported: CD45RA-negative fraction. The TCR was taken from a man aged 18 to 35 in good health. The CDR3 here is CASSRRETAGELFF. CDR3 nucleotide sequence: TGTGCCAGCAGCCGCCGGGAGACTGCCGGGGAGCTGTTTTTT. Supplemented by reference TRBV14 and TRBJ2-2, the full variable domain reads EAGVTQFPSHSVIEKGQTVTLRCDPISGHDNLYWYRRVMGKEIKFLLHFVKESKQDESGMPNNRFLAERTGGTYSTLKVQPAELEDSGVYFCASSRRETAGELFFGEGSRLTVL.